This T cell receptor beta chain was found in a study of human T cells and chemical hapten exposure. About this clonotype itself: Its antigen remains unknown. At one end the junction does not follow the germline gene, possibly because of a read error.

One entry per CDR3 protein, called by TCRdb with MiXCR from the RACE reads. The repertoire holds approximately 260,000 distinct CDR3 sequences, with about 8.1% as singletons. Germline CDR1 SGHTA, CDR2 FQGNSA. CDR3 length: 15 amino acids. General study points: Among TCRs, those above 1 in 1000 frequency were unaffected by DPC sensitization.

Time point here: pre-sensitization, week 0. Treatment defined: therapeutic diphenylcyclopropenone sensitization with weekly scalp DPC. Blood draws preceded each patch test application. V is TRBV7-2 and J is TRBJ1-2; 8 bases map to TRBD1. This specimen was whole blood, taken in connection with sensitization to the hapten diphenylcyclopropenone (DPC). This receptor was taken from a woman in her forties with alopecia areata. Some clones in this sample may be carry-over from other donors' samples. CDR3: CASSLARDRSYGYTF. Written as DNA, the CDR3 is TGTGCCAGCAGCCTAGCGCGGGACAGGTCATATGGCTACACCTTC.